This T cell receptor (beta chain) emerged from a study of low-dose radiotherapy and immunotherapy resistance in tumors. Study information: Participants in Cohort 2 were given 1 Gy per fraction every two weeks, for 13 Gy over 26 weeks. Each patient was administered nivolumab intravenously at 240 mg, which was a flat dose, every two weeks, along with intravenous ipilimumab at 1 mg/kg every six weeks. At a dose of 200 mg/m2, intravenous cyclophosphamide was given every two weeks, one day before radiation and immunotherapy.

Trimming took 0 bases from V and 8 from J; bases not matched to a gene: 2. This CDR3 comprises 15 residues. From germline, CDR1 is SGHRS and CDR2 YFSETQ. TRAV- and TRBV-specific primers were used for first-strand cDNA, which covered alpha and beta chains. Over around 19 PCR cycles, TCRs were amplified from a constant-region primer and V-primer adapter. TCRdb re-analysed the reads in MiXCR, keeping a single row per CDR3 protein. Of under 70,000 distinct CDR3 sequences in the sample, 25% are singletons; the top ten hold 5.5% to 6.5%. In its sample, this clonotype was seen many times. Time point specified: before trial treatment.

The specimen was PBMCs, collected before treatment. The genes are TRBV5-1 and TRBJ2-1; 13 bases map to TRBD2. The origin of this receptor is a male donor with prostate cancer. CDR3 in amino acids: CASSLGTSGSYEQFF. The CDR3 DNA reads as TGCGCCAGCAGCTTGGGGACTAGCGGGAGCTATGAGCAGTTCTTC.